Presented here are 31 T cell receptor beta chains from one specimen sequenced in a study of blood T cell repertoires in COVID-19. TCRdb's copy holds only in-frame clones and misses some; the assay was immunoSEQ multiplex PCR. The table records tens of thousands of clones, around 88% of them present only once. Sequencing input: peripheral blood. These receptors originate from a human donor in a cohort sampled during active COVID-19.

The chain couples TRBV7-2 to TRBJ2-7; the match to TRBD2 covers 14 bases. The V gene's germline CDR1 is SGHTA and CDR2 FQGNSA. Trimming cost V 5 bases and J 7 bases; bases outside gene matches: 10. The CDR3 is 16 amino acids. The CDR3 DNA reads TGTGCCAGCAGCCCCTCGACTAGCGGGAGGGTTCGGGAGCAGTACTTC. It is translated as CASSPSTSGRVREQYF.

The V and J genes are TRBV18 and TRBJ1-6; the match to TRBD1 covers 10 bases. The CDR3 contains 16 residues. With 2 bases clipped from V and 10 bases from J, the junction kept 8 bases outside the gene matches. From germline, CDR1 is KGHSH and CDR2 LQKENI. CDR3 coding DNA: TGTGCCAGCTCACCATTCCGGACAGGGGGAGAATCACCCCTCCACTTT. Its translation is CASSPFRTGGESPLHF.

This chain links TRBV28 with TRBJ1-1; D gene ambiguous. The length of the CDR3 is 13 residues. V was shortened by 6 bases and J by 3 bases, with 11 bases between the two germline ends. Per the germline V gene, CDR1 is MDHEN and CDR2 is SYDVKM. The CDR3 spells CASSPLSHTEAFF. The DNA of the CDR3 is TGTGCCAGCAGCCCCCTCTCCCACACTGAAGCTTTCTTT.

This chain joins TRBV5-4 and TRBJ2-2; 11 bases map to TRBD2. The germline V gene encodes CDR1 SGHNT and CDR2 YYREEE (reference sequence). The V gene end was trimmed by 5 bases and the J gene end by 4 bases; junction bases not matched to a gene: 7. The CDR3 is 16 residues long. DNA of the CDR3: TGTGCCAGCAGTCATACTAGCGGGAGAGGCACCGGGGAGCTGTTTTTT. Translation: CASSHTSGRGTGELFF.

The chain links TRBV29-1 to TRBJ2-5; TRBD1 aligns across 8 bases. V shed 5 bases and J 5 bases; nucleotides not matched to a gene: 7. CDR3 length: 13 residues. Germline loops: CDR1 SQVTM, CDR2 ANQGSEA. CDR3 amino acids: CSVRPGGVETQYF. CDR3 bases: TGCAGCGTTAGGCCAGGGGGCGTGGAGACCCAGTACTTC.

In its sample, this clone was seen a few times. CDR3 loop: CAIRDSATQYF. CDR3 DNA sequence: TGTGCCATCAGGGACTCCGCCACCCAGTACTTC. The chain links TRBV10-3 to TRBJ2-5; TRBD2 might be the D (5 bases). This CDR3 has 11 residues. CDR1 is ENHRY and CDR2 is SYGVKD in the germline V gene. Trimming took off 6 bases at V and 8 bases at J, with 10 bases between the two ends.

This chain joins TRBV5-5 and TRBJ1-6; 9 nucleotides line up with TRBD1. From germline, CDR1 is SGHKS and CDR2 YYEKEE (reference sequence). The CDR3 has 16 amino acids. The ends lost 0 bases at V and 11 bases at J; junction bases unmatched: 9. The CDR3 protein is CASSLEGGTGWTPLHF. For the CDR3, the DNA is TGTGCCAGCAGCTTGGAGGGCGGGACAGGGTGGACACCCCTCCACTTT.

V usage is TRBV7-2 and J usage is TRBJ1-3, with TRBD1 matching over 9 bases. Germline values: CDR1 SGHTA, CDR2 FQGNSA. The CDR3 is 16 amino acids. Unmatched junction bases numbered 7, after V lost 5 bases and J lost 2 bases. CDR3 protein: CASSPLQGAPGNTIYF. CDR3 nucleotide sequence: TGTGCCAGCAGCCCGCTACAGGGGGCGCCTGGAAACACCATATATTTT.

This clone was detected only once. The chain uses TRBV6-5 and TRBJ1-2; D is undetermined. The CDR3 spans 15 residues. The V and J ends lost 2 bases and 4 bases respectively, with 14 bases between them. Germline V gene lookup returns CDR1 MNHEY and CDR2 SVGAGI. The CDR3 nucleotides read TGTGCCAGCAGTTACAGGGAGCAACGGGGCTATGGCTACACCTTC. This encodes CASSYREQRGYGYTF.

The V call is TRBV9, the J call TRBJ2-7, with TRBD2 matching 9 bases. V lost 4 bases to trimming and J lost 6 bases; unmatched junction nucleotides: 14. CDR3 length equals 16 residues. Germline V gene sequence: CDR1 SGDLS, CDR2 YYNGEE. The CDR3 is CASSPFYGAGGGEQYF. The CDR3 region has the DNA TGTGCCAGCAGCCCCTTTTATGGGGCGGGAGGGGGCGAGCAGTACTTC.

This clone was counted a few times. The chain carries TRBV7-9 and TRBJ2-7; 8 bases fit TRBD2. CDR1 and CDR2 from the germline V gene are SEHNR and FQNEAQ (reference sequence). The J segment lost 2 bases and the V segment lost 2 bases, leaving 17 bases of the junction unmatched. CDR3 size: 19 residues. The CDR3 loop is CASSLFSGIRESMTYEQYF. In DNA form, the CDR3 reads TGTGCCAGCAGCTTATTTAGCGGGATACGTGAATCAATGACCTACGAGCAGTACTTC.

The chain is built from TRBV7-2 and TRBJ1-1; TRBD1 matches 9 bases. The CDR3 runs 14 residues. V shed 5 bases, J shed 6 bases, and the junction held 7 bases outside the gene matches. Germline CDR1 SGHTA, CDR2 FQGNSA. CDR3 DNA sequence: TGTGCCAGCAGCGGACGACAGGGGGTGTCTGAAGCTTTCTTT. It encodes CASSGRQGVSEAFF. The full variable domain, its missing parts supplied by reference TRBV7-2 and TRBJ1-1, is GAGVSQSPSNKVTEKGKDVELRCDPISGHTALYWYRQSLGQGLEFLIYFQGNSAPDKSGLPSDRFSAERTGGSVSTLTIQRTQQEDSAVYLCASSGRQGVSEAFFGQGTRLTVV.

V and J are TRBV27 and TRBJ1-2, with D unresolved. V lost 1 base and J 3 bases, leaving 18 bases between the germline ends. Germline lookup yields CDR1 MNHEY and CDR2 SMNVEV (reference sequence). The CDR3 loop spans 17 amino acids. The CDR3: CASSLLSQNFQYYGYTF. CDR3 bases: TGTGCCAGCAGTTTATTGTCACAGAACTTCCAGTACTATGGCTACACCTTC.

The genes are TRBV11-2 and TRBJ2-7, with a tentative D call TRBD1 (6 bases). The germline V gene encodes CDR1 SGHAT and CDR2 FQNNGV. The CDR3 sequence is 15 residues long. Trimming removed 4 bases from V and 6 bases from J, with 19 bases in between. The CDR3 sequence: CASSSFPSGTSEQYF. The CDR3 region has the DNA TGTGCCAGCAGCTCTTTCCCTTCCGGGACATCCGAGCAGTACTTC.

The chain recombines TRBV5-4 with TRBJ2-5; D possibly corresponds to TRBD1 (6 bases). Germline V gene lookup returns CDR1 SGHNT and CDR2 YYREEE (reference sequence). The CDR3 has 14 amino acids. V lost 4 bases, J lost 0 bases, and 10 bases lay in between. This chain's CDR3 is CASSRTEYQETQYF. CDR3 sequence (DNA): TGTGCCAGCAGCCGGACAGAGTACCAAGAGACCCAGTACTTC.

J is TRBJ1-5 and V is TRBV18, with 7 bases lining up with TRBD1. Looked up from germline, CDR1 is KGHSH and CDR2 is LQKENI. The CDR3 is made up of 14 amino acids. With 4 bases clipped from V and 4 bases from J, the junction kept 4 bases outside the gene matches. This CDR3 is CASSRGQMNQPQHF. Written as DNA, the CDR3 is TGTGCCAGCTCACGGGGACAGATGAATCAGCCCCAGCATTTT. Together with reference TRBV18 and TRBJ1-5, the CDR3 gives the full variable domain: NAGVMQNPRHLVRRRGQEARLRCSPMKGHSHVYWYRQLPEEGLKFMVYLQKENIIDESGMPKERFSAEFPKEGPSILRIQQVVRGDSAAYFCASSRGQMNQPQHFGDGTRLSIL.

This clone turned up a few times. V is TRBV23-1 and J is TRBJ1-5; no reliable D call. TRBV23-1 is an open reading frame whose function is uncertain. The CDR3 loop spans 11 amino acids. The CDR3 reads CGLHVSQPQHF. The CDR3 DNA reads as TGCGGTCTCCACGTGAGTCAGCCCCAGCATTTT.

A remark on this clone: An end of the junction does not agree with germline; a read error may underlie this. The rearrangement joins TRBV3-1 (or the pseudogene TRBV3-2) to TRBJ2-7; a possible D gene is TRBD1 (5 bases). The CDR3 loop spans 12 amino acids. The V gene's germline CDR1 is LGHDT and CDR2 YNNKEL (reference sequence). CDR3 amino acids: CASSQAPTGPHF. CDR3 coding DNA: TGTGCCAGCAGCCAAGCTCCTACAGGCCCTCATTTC.

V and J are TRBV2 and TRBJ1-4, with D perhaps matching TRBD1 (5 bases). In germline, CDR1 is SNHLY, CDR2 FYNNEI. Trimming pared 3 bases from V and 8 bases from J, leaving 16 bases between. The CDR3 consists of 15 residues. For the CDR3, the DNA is TGTGCCAGCAGTGAGATGGCAGGGTATGGGGAAAAACTGTTTTTT. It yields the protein CASSEMAGYGEKLFF.

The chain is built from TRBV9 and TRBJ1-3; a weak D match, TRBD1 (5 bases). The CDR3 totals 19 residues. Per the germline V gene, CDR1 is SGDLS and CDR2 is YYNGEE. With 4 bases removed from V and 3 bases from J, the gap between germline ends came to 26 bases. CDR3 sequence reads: CASSMSLRGWGTRGNTIYF. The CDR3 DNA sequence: TGTGCCAGCAGCATGAGCCTTAGGGGTTGGGGAACGCGTGGAAACACCATATATTTT.

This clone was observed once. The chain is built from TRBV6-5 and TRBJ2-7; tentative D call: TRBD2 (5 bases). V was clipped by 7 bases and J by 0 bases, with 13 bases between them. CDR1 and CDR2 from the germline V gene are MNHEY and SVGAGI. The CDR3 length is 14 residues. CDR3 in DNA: TGTGCCAGCAAACCCCGGGGTGACTCCTACGAGCAGTACTTC. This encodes CASKPRGDSYEQYF.

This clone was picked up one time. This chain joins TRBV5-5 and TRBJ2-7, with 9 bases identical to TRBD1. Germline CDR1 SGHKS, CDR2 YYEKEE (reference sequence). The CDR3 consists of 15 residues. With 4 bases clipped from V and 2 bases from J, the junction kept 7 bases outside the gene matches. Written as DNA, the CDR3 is TGTGCCAGCAGCCCCGGGACAGGGTTGACCTACGAGCAGTACTTC. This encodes CASSPGTGLTYEQYF. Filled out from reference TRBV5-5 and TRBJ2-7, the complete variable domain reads DAGVTQSPTHLIKTRGQQVTLRCSPISGHKSVSWYQQVLGQGPQFIFQYYEKEERGRGNFPDRFSARQFPNYSSELNVNALLLGDSALYLCASSPGTGLTYEQYFGPGTRLTVT.

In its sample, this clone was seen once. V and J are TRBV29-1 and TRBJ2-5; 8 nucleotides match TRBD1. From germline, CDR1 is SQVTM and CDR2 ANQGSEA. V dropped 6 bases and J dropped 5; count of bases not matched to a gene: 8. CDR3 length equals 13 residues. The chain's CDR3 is CSVLTGGVETQYF. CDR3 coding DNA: TGCAGCGTATTAACAGGGGGAGTGGAGACCCAGTACTTC. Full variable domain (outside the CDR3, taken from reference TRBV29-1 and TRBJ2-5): SAVISQKPSRDICQRGTSLTIQCQVDSQVTMMFWYRQQPGQSLTLIATANQGSEATYESGFVIDKFPISRPNLTFSTLTVSNMSPEDSSIYLCSVLTGGVETQYFGPGTRLLVL.

CDR3 bases: TGTGCCAGCAGCCCCGGGACTCACCTAGCCAAAAACATTCAGTACTTC. Protein sequence: CASSPGTHLAKNIQYF. The gene calls are TRBV28 and TRBJ2-4; D is possibly TRBD2 (6 bases). Per the germline V gene, CDR1 is MDHEN and CDR2 is SYDVKM. Trimming took off 6 bases at V and 0 bases at J, with 15 bases between the two ends. There are 16 residues in the CDR3.

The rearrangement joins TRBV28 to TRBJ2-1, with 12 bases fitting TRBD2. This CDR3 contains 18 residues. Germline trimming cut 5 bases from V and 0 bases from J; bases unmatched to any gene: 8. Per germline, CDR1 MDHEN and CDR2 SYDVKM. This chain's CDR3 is CASSGLAGGQSSYNEQFF. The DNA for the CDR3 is TGTGCCAGCAGTGGGCTAGCGGGAGGGCAAAGCTCCTACAATGAGCAGTTCTTC.

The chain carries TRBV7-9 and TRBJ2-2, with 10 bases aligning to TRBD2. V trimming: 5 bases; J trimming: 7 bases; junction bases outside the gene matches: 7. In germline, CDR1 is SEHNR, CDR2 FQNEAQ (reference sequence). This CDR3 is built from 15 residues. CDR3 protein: CASSRASGSHGELFF. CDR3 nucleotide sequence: TGTGCCAGCAGCCGAGCTAGCGGGAGCCACGGGGAGCTGTTTTTT.

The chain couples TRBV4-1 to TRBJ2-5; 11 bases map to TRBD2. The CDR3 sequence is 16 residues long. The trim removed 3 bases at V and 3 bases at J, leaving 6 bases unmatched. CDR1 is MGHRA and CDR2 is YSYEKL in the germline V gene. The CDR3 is CASSHGSGRGEETQYF. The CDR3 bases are TGCGCCAGCAGCCATGGTAGCGGGAGGGGGGAAGAGACCCAGTACTTC.

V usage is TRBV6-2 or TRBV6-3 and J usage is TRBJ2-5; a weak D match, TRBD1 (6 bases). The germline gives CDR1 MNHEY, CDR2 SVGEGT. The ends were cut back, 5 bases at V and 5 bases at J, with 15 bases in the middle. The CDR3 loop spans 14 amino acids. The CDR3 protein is CASSPTGSWETQYF. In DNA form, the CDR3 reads TGTGCCAGCAGTCCGACAGGCTCGTGGGAGACCCAGTACTTC.

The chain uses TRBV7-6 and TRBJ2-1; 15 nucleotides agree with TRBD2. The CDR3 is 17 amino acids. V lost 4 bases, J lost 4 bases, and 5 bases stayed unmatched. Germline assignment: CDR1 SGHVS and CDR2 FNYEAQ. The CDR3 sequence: CASSSTGLAGGYNEQFF. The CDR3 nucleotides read TGTGCCAGCAGCTCCACCGGACTAGCGGGAGGGTACAATGAGCAGTTCTTC. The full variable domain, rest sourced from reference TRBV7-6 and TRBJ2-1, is GAGVSQSPRYKVTKRGQDVALRCDPISGHVSLYWYRQALGQGPEFLTYFNYEAQQDKSGLPNDRFSAERPEGSISTLTIQRTEQRDSAMYRCASSSTGLAGGYNEQFFGPGTRLTVL.

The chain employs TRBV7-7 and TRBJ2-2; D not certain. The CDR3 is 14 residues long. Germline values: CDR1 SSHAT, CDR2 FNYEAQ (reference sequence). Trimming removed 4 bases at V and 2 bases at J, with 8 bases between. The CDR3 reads CASSYAGNTGELFF. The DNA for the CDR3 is TGTGCCAGCAGCTACGCCGGTAACACCGGGGAGCTGTTTTTT.

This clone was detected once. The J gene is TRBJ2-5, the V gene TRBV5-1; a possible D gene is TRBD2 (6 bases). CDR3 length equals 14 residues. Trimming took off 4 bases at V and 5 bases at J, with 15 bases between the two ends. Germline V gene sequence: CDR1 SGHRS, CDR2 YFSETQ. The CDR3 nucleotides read TGCGCCAGCAGCCCGGGTGGGCTAGCGGAGACCCAGTACTTC. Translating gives CASSPGGLAETQYF.